This T cell receptor (beta chain) is drawn from a study of blood T cell repertoires in COVID-19. Study context: The cDNA or gDNA used as material had been derived from T cells, B-cell-depleted T cells, or PBMCs.

In germline, CDR1 is MNHNS, CDR2 SASEGT. Trimming left V 1 base short and J 3 bases short, with 15 bases between. The CDR3 extends over 16 amino acids. Here immunoSEQ multiplex PCR was the method, and the copy in TCRdb shows in-frame clones only, minus some. The sample has about 200,000 clones, roughly four fifths seen once; the top ten hold about 12%. The sequencing input was PBMCs or T cells enriched from blood (not recorded which). The source of this sequence is a man aged 40-49 years who had recovered from COVID-19. The chain recombines TRBV6-1 with TRBJ1-2; D uncertain. CDR3 region: CASSEDAGGSDYGYTF. The CDR3 nucleotides read TGTGCCAGCAGTGAAGATGCGGGAGGGAGTGACTATGGCTACACCTTC.